Detailed here is one T cell receptor (beta chain). TCRdb keeps only in-frame clones here, not all; method: immunoSEQ multiplex PCR. This table holds some 65,000 clones, roughly 86% found once. A Seattle source enrolled patients during active infection and followed them longitudinally. These data belong to a study of blood T cell repertoires in COVID-19. Overall study context: Some COVID-19 samples were acute and others convalescent; all came from the United States, Italy and Spain.

CDR1 and CDR2 (germline): MGHRA, YSYEKL. V gave up 0 bases and J gave up 4 bases; unmatched junction bases: 2. This CDR3 has 14 residues. The chain combines TRBV4-1 with TRBJ1-1; TRBD1 aligns across 7 bases. The receptor was isolated from a man aged 35-49 years with COVID-19, enrolled during active disease. The sample taken for sequencing was peripheral blood. DNA for the CDR3: TGCGCCAGCAGCCAAGAGACAGGGACCACTGAAGCTTTCTTT. This sequence encodes CASSQETGTTEAFF.